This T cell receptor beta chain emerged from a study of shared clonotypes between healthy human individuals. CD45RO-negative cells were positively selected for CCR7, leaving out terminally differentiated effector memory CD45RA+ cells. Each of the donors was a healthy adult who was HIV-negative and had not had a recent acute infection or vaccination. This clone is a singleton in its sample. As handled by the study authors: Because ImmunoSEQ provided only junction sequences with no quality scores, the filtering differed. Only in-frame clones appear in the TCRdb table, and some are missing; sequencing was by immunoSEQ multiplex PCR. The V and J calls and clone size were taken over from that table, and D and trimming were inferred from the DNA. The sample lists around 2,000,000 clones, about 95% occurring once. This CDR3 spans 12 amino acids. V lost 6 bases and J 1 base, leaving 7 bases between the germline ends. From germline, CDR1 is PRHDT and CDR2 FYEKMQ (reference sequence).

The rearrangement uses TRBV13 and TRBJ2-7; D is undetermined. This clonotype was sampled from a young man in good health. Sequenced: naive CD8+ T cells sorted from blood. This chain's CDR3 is CASSPRSYEQYF. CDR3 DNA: TGTGCCAGCAGTCCTAGGTCCTACGAGCAGTACTTC.